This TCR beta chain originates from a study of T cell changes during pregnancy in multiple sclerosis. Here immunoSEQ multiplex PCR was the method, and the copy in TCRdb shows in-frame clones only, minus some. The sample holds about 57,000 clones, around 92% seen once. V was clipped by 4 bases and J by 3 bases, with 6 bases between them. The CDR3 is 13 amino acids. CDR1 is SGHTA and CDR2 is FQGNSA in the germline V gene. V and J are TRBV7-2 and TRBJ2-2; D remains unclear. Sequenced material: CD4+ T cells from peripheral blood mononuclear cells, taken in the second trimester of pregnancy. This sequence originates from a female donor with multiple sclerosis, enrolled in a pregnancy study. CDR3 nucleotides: TGTGCCAGCAGCTACACACACACCGGGGAGCTGTTTTTT. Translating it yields CASSYTHTGELFF.